The 28 T cell receptor beta chains reported below all come from one sample, sequenced in a study of tumor and adjacent non-tumor tissue in lung cancer (dated by TCRdb to 2016 to 2019). Preparation of the library involved multiplex PCR. Reads for this sample came from an Illumina HiSeq 2500. TCRbeta libraries were constructed through three rounds of nested PCR with primers (Table S4) according to protocols adapted from ARM-PCR. In-frame beta chains were kept once TCRdb had trimmed the public reads at Q25 with fastp and called clones with MiXCR. Each record represents a unique CDR3 protein, reported with the most common genes and DNA among its rows. In all, the sample holds 90,000 to 100,000 distinct CDR3 sequences, and 80% of those were seen once. The biggest ten clones account for 30% of the sample. RNA was extracted from bulk unsorted tissue and checked for quality with a NanoDrop ND-1000 and an Agilent 2100. Normal lung samples were distant non-tumor tissue taken more than 3 cm from the tumor edge.

The sample consisted of distant non-tumor lung tissue. Every receptor here comes from a man between 60 and 75 years old with small cell lung cancer.

Note on this clonotype: The junction departs from the called germline gene at one end, perhaps through a read error. The genes are TRBV4-1 and TRBJ2-2; D is tentatively TRBD1 or TRBD2 (5 bases each). The CDR3 consists of 15 residues. CDR1 is MGHRA and CDR2 is YSYEKL in the germline V gene. DNA for the CDR3: TGCGCCAGCAGCAGCAGTGGGGCCTATACTGGGGAGTTGTTTTTT. Protein sequence: CASSSSGAYTGELFF.

Details on this clonotype: One end of the junction does not line up with germline, which may come from a read error. This chain uses TRBV6-5 with TRBJ2-1; 11 nucleotides align to TRBD2. Germline CDR1 reads MNHEY; CDR2 reads SVGAGI. CDR3 size: 17 residues. CDR3 amino acids: CASSYSIRGLADNEHFF. The CDR3 DNA is TGTGCCAGCAGTTACTCAATCCGGGGACTAGCGGACAATGAGCATTTCTTC.

The table lists this clonotype with a few counts. A read error may be the cause here, since a much bigger clone is one base away. The chain has TRBV6-1 and TRBJ2-2, with D unresolved. The CDR3 loop spans 15 amino acids. CDR1 MNHNS and CDR2 SASEGT come from the germline V gene. The CDR3 sequence is CVSSHGPDPAGELFF. The CDR3, as DNA: TGTGTCAGCAGTCACGGTCCGGACCCAGCCGGGGAGCTGTTTTTT.

Concerning this clonotype itself: A read error may explain this, as a much larger clone is one base away. The chain joins TRBV5-1 to TRBJ1-1, with 9 bases lining up with TRBD1. This CDR3 is built from 15 residues. Germline V gene data show CDR1 as SGHRS and CDR2 as YFSETQ. This CDR3 is CASSYTGTGNTEVFF. The CDR3 DNA reads as TGCGCCAGCAGCTATACCGGGACAGGGAACACTGAAGTTTTCTTT.

In the case of this clonotype: This may stem from a read error, because a much larger clone lies one nucleotide away. The V call is TRBV28, the J call TRBJ2-3, with 12 bases lining up with TRBD1. The CDR3 covers 15 residues. Per germline, CDR1 MDHEN and CDR2 SYDVKM. CDR3 nucleotides: TGTGCCATCAGTCCGGGACAGGGGGCGACAGATACGCAGTATTTT. This codes for CAISPGQGATDTQYF.

For this clonotype: The junction departs from germline at one end; a sequencing error may be responsible. V gene TRBV6-5 combines with J gene TRBJ2-1; D might be TRBD1 or TRBD2, each matching 5 bases. This CDR3 contains 15 residues. Germline V gives CDR1 MNHEY, CDR2 SVGAGI. CDR3 sequence reads: CANSYSGGVGNVQFF. The CDR3 bases are TGTGCCAACAGTTACTCTGGGGGAGTGGGTAATGTGCAATTCTTC.

Turning to this clonotype: Since a much larger clone is just one base distant, this may be a read error. The J gene is TRBJ2-3, the V gene TRBV20-1; D gene unclear. CDR1 is DFQATT, CDR2 SNEGSKA, per germline (reference sequence). V was clipped by 4 bases and J by 3 bases, with 11 bases between them. The CDR3 length is 13 residues. CDR3 region: CSAKETLTDTQYF. Here the CDR3 DNA reads TGCAGTGCTAAAGAAACTCTAACAGATACGCAGTATTTT.

This chain connects TRBV12-3 or TRBV12-4 to TRBJ1-2, with 7 nucleotides matching TRBD1. V lost 4 bases to trimming and J lost 2 bases; unmatched junction nucleotides: 7. This CDR3 comprises 15 residues. The CDR3 is CASSSHQGVNYGYTF. The CDR3 DNA reads TGTGCCAGCAGTTCGCACCAGGGGGTGAACTATGGCTACACCTTC.

This clonotype was seen at least ten times. V is TRBV5-6 and J is TRBJ2-5; the D is unclear. Germline assignment: CDR1 SGHDT and CDR2 YYEEEE. V shed 2 bases and J shed 5 bases, with 13 bases lying between them. The CDR3 is 14 residues long. The CDR3 spells CASSFPSGAETQYF. CDR3 DNA: TGTGCCAGCAGCTTTCCCAGTGGTGCTGAGACCCAGTACTTC.

Remarks on this clonotype: A much larger clone lies a single base off, so this may be a read error. The chain combines TRBV20-1 with TRBJ2-5; D is perhaps TRBD2 (5 bases). The V end lost 5 bases, the J end lost 3 bases, and 13 bases lay between the germline ends. The CDR3 totals 13 residues. Per the germline V gene, CDR1 is DFQATT and CDR2 is SNEGSKA (reference sequence). The chain's CDR3 is CSASPVGEETQYF. For the CDR3, the DNA is TGCAGTGCTTCCCCAGTGGGAGAAGAGACCCAGTACTTC.

To note about this clonotype: As the CDR3 is not closed by the conserved phenylalanine or tryptophan, this likely results from a read error. The chain joins TRBV11-1 to TRBJ2-1, with TRBD2 as a possible D gene (6 bases). There are 18 residues in the CDR3. CDR1 and CDR2 from the germline V gene are SGHAT and FQDESV (reference sequence). DNA for the CDR3: TGTACCATCAGCTCAGAATCGAGGACTAACGGGAGTGGTAATGAGCAGTTCTTA. Protein product: CTISSESRTNGSGNEQFL.

Points on this clonotype: The junction does not match germline at one end; this may be a read error. The rearrangement uses TRBV4-2 and TRBJ2-1; 10 nucleotides line up with TRBD2. The CDR3 totals 16 residues. CDR1 is LGHNA, CDR2 YNFKEQ, per germline. The CDR3 sequence is CTSSQDPSGRYYEQFF. The CDR3 nucleotides read TGTACCAGCAGCCAAGATCCTAGCGGGAGATACTATGAGCAGTTCTTC.

A word on this clonotype: A much larger clone sits a single nucleotide away, making a read error possible. In nucleotides, the CDR3 is TGTGCCAACAGCCCCGGGGAGCGACGGAGCACAGATACGCAGTATTTT. Translating gives CANSPGERRSTDTQYF. The V gene is TRBV5-4, the J gene TRBJ2-3; possible D gene TRBD2, 5 bases. Per germline, CDR1 SGHNT and CDR2 YYREEE (reference sequence). The CDR3 spans 16 residues.

In regard to this clonotype: This is likely a read error, given that the CDR3 carries no conserved phenylalanine or tryptophan at its end. This sequence joins TRBV29-1 and TRBJ2-3, with no clear D. Germline V CDR1 and CDR2: SQVTM, ANQGSEA. This CDR3 comprises 13 residues. The CDR3 coding sequence is TGCAGGGTTGATGCCGCGGTCACAGATACGCAGTATTAT. Its translation: CRVDAAVTDTQYY.

A note on this clonotype: A junction end diverges from the germline sequence, so it may reflect a read error. The chain joins TRBV11-1 to TRBJ2-1; 9 nucleotides agree with TRBD2. Germline CDR1 reads SGHAT; CDR2 reads FQDESV (reference sequence). This CDR3 is built from 18 residues. The CDR3 DNA sequence: TGTGCCAGCAGCTCAGAATCGAGGATTAGCGGGAGTGGCAATGAGCAGATCTTC. It is translated as CASSSESRISGSGNEQIF.

The chain has TRBV24-1 and TRBJ2-3; possibly TRBD1 for D (6 bases). This CDR3 contains 16 residues. Germline loops: CDR1 KGHDR, CDR2 SFDVKD. V lost 2 bases and J lost 5, with 16 bases in between. CDR3 nucleotide sequence: TGTGCCACCAGTGATTCCTGCAGAGGGGGTGTAGATACGCAGTATTTT. Its translation is CATSDSCRGGVDTQYF.

Points on this clonotype: One end of the junction is discordant with germline, which a read error may explain. The gene calls are TRBV10-2 and TRBJ2-6; D is ambiguous. CDR1 is WSHSY, CDR2 SAAADI, per germline. The CDR3 spans 20 residues. The CDR3 loop is CATSESGTIGTRSGANVLTF. The CDR3 DNA follows: TGCGCCACCAGTGAGTCGGGTACTATCGGTACCCGCTCTGGGGCCAACGTCCTGACTTTC.

Here the CDR3 DNA reads TGTGCCAGCAGTGCCGTAAGCAAAGAGACCCAGTACTTC. This encodes CASSAVSKETQYF. The chain combines TRBV11-2 with TRBJ2-5; the D is unclear. Per the germline V gene, CDR1 is SGHAT and CDR2 is FQNNGV. V was clipped by 6 bases and J by 3 bases, with 11 bases between them. The CDR3 runs to 13 residues.

About this clonotype: One end of the junction varies from germline; a read error may be responsible. J is TRBJ2-1 and V is TRBV11-2; tentative D call: TRBD2 (5 bases). Germline V gives CDR1 SGHAT, CDR2 FQNNGV. The CDR3 is made up of 13 amino acids. Here the CDR3 DNA reads TGTGTCGGCAGCTTTGTTGGTAGCGCTGAGCACTTCTTC. It translates to CVGSFVGSAEHFF.

The chain joins TRBV29-1 to TRBJ1-2; TRBD1 aligns across 8 bases. The J segment lost 8 bases and the V segment lost 4 bases, leaving 9 bases of the junction unmatched. The CDR3 sequence is 13 residues long. The V gene's germline CDR1 is SQVTM and CDR2 ANQGSEA. CDR3 amino acids: CSVVEDRVDGYTF. The CDR3 DNA reads as TGCAGCGTTGTTGAGGACAGGGTTGACGGCTACACCTTC.

This clonotype was detected many times. The rearrangement links TRBV5-1 to TRBJ2-1; TRBD1 or TRBD2 may be the D gene (5 bases each). Germline values: CDR1 SGHRS, CDR2 YFSETQ. The V end lost 4 bases, the J end lost 6 bases, and 11 bases lay between the germline ends. The CDR3 is made up of 13 amino acids. Here the CDR3 reads CASSVGTVNEQFF. The CDR3 coding sequence is TGCGCCAGCAGCGTAGGGACCGTCAATGAGCAGTTCTTC.

For this clonotype: One junction end disagrees with the germline gene, perhaps due to a read error. The chain has TRBV20-1 and TRBJ2-1; 12 nucleotides align to TRBD2. CDR1 is DFQATT and CDR2 is SNEGSKA in the germline V gene (reference sequence). The CDR3 length is 16 residues. The CDR3 nucleotides read TGCAGTGCTAGAGATAGACTAGCGGGAGCCTTGGGGGAGCAGATCTTC. Its protein product is CSARDRLAGALGEQIF.

The V call is TRBV6-2 or TRBV6-3, the J call TRBJ2-7, with D possibly being TRBD1 or TRBD2 (5 bases each). The length of the CDR3 is 16 residues. Germline V gene data show CDR1 as MNHEY and CDR2 as SVGEGT. The CDR3 coding sequence is TGTGCCAGCAGGCTAGACGTGCCCGACGGGACCTACGAGCACTACGTC. Protein: CASRLDVPDGTYEHYV.

For this clonotype: One junction end disagrees with the germline gene, perhaps due to a read error. This chain uses TRBV4-2 with TRBJ1-3; D gene unclear. This CDR3 has 10 residues. CDR1 and CDR2 from the germline V gene are LGHNA and YNFKEQ. Here the CDR3 DNA reads TGTGCCAGCAGTGGAAACGCCATATATTTT. Its translation: CASSGNAIYF.

This clonotype was counted many times. V usage is TRBV28 and J usage is TRBJ2-1; 8 bases are shared with TRBD2. This CDR3 has 14 amino acids. Germline assignment: CDR1 MDHEN and CDR2 SYDVKM. With V trimmed by 4 bases and J by 5 bases, 4 bases remained unmatched. CDR3 DNA: TGTGCCAGCAGTTGGACTAGCCCGAACAATGAGCAGTTCTTC. Its protein product is CASSWTSPNNEQFF. The full variable domain, with the rest looked up from reference TRBV28 and TRBJ2-1, is DVKVTQSSRYLVKRTGEKVFLECVQDMDHENMFWYRQDPGLGLRLIYFSYDVKMKEKGDIPEGYSVSREKKERFSLILESASTNQTSMYLCASSWTSPNNEQFFGPGTRLTVL.

This clonotype was observed once. The chain combines TRBV5-1 with TRBJ2-3; 7 bases match TRBD2. J gave up 0 bases and V 5 bases, and 6 bases lay outside the gene matches. The germline V gene encodes CDR1 SGHRS and CDR2 YFSETQ. The CDR3 spans 15 residues. The CDR3 DNA sequence: TGCGCCAGCAGGCTGACTAGCAGGAGCACAGATACGCAGTATTTT. This translates into CASRLTSRSTDTQYF.

With regard to this clonotype: One end of the junction does not line up with germline, which may come from a read error. The gene calls are TRBV6-1 and TRBJ2-4; 8 positions agree with TRBD1. This CDR3 contains 14 residues. CDR1 and CDR2 from the germline V gene are MNHNS and SASEGT. The CDR3 loop reads CTSRGQGNKNIQYF. CDR3 in DNA: TGTACCAGCAGGGGGCAGGGGAACAAAAACATTCAGTACTTC.

In its sample, this clonotype was seen a few times. The rearrangement links TRBV6-5 to TRBJ2-1; D remains ambiguous. Germline V CDR1 and CDR2: MNHEY, SVGAGI. Trimming removed 0 bases at V and 16 bases at J, with 22 bases between. CDR3 length equals 15 residues. Here the CDR3 DNA reads TGTGCCAGCAGTTACTCTGGGGAAGTGGGTAATGATCAATTCTTC. Its translation: CASSYSGEVGNDQFF.